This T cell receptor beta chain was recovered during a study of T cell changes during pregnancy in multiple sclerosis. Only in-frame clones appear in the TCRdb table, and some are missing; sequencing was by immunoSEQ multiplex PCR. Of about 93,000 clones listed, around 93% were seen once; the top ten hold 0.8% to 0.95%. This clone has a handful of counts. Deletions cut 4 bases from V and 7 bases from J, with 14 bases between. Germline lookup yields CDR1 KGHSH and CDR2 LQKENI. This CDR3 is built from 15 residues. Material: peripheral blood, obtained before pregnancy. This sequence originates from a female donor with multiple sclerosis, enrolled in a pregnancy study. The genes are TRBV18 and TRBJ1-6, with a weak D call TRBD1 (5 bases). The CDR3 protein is CASSHDRRLNSPLHF. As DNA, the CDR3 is TGTGCCAGCTCACACGACAGAAGGCTAAATTCACCCCTCCACTTT.